The rows below give T cell receptor beta chains drawn from one sample of a study of OX40 agonist ivuxolimab in advanced cancers. TCRdb's copy holds only in-frame clones and misses some; the assay was immunoSEQ multiplex PCR. The table lists roughly 81,000 clones, around 89% of them singletons. The material sequenced was CD4+ or CD8+ T cells sorted from blood, taken in a trial of the OX40 agonist ivuxolimab. These receptors were obtained from an adult with an advanced solid tumor such as melanoma, head and neck, liver or kidney cancer. Each CDR3 is given with its conserved first and last residue. A D gene is named only where the DNA matches it firmly. The size field is filled for only some rows; it gives once, few, many or a size class.

J gene | D gene | clone size | V gene | CDR3 DNA | CDR3 protein
TRBJ2-3 | . | . | TRBV6-6 | TGTGCCAGCAGTGTGCAGGGTTTCACAGATACGCAGTATTTT | CASSVQGFTDTQYF
TRBJ1-2 | TRBD1 | . | TRBV5-4 | TGTGCCAGCAGCCCGCGGGACAGGGAAAATGGCTACACCTTC | CASSPRDRENGYTF
TRBJ2-1 | . | . | TRBV21-1 | TGTGCCAGCGGCATCCCGAAACCAAGCTCCTACAATGAGCAGTTCTTC | CASGIPKPSSYNEQFF
TRBJ2-5 | . | . | TRBV20-1 | TGCAGTGCTAGAGATTTGCCGGCCCAGTACTTC | CSARDLPAQYF
TRBJ1-4 | . | . | TRBV2 | TGTGCCACCGGGCCCGGACACCCTAATGAAAAACTGTTTTTT | CATGPGHPNEKLFF
TRBJ2-7 | . | . | TRBV11-3 | TGTGCCAGCAGCTTTACAGGGAACGAGCAGTACTTC | CASSFTGNEQYF
TRBJ1-1 | . | . | TRBV5-1 | TGCGCCAGCAGCTTGGTGCAGGGGAACACTGAAGCTTTCTTT | CASSLVQGNTEAFF
TRBJ2-5 | . | . | TRBV10-2 | TGCGCCAGCAGTGGTATTTCGGCAGGGTGGGAGACCCAGTACTTC | CASSGISAGWETQYF
TRBJ2-3 | TRBD2 | . | TRBV5-6 | TGTGCCAGCAGCCCGAATTGGCGGGGGGGGCCCGCAGATACGCAGTATTTT | CASSPNWRGGPADTQYF
TRBJ2-1 | TRBD1 | . | TRBV7-2 | TGTGCCAGCAGCTCAGGGGGGACAGGTGGCTCGTCGCAGTTCTTC | CASSSGGTGGSSQFF
TRBJ1-5 | . | . | TRBV2 | TGTGCCAGCAGTGCCCTAGCTAGTACTTCACAAAACGATCAGCCCCAGCATTTT | CASSALASTSQNDQPQHF
TRBJ2-1 | . | . | TRBV5-1 | TGCGCCAGCTCCCGGGACCCGGCCCCCAATGAGCAGTTCTTC | CASSRDPAPNEQFF
TRBJ1-3 | TRBD1 | . | TRBV5-8 | TGTGCCAGCAGCTCACCGGGACAGGGTGTCGGAAACACCATATATTTT | CASSSPGQGVGNTIYF
TRBJ1-5 | . | . | TRBV6-6 | TGTGCCAGCAGTCAAGACACCAGCAATCAGCCCCAGCATTTT | CASSQDTSNQPQHF
TRBJ1-1 | . | . | TRBV5-8 | TGTGCCAGCGGACCGCGATTGGGGGGGTACACTGAAGCTTTCTTT | CASGPRLGGYTEAFF
TRBJ1-4 | . | . | TRBV5-1 | TGCGCCAGCGGCCTGACAGCTTCTAATGAAAAACTGTTTTTT | CASGLTASNEKLFF
TRBJ2-3 | TRBD1 | . | TRBV7-9 | TGTGCCAGCAGCTATGGGACAGTTACCACAGATACGCAGTATTTT | CASSYGTVTTDTQYF
TRBJ2-7 | TRBD2 | . | TRBV6-1 | TGTGCCAGCAGGGGGGAGGGCTACGAGCAGTACTTC | CASRGEGYEQYF
TRBJ2-7 | TRBD1 | . | TRBV29-1 | TGCAGCGTTGAAGGGACAGGCCGTTACGAGCAGTACTTC | CSVEGTGRYEQYF
TRBJ2-1 | TRBD1 | . | TRBV6-5 | TGTGCCAGCAGTTACTCAACAGGGGGCGCAGGCAATGAGCAGTTCTTC | CASSYSTGGAGNEQFF
TRBJ1-1 | . | . | TRBV10-3 | TGTGCCATCAGTCTAGCGGGGGGGTCGGAAGCTTTCTTT | CAISLAGGSEAFF
TRBJ1-1 | TRBD1 | . | TRBV9 | TGTGCCAGCAGCGTAGCTCAACGCCCGGGACAGGGGTCTGAAGCTTTCTTT | CASSVAQRPGQGSEAFF
TRBJ1-2 | . | . | TRBV27 | TGTGCCAGCAGTTTATCTCAGGGAACTCGTGGCTACACCTTC | CASSLSQGTRGYTF
TRBJ1-5 | TRBD1 | . | TRBV9 | TGTGCCAGCAGCAAGGGACAGGGAGATAGCAATCAGCCCCAGCATTTT | CASSKGQGDSNQPQHF
TRBJ2-5 | TRBD2 | . | TRBV7-9 | TGTGCCAGCAGCTTCCCCGTACTAGCGGGGGGCATGCAAGAGACCCAGTACTTC | CASSFPVLAGGMQETQYF
TRBJ2-3 | . | . | TRBV9 | TGTGCCAGCAGCGTAGGCCGACGGTGGGATAGGAGCACAGATACGCAGTATTTT | CASSVGRRWDRSTDTQYF
TRBJ2-1 | . | few | TRBV7-3 | TGTGCCAGCAGGGACGGGGCTAGCTGGCGTGAGCAGTTCTTC | CASRDGASWREQFF
TRBJ2-1 | . | . | TRBV27 | TGTGCCAGCAAGGATGATGCCTACAATGAGCAGTTCTTC | CASKDDAYNEQFF
TRBJ2-1 | TRBD2 | . | TRBV5-8 | TGTGCCAGCAGCTTGACCCTTACTAGCGGTGAAACCTACAATGAGCAGTTCTTC | CASSLTLTSGETYNEQFF
TRBJ1-6 | TRBD1 | . | TRBV5-1 | TGCGCCAGCAGCACCTCCGGGGACAGTTATTCACCCCTCCACTTT | CASSTSGDSYSPLHF
TRBJ2-2 | TRBD2 | once | TRBV7-8 | TGTGCCAGCAGCCTACAGCGGGCTAGCGGGGGGGCTGGGGAGCTGTTTTTT | CASSLQRASGGAGELFF
TRBJ2-3 | TRBD2 | . | TRBV7-8 | TGTGCCAGCAGCTTAAGAGCGGGGGCTTCAGATACGCAGTATTTT | CASSLRAGASDTQYF
TRBJ2-1 | . | once | TRBV11-2 | TGTGCCAGCAGCCTACTAGCCCCGGGTTACAATGAGCAGTTCTTC | CASSLLAPGYNEQFF
TRBJ2-7 | . | . | TRBV7-2 | TGTGCCAGCAGCTCCCCCGGGACGGAGTCCTACGAGCAGTACTTC | CASSSPGTESYEQYF
TRBJ2-5 | . | . | TRBV7-8 | TGTGCCAGCAGACACGGTGGGCGGGGAGAGACCCAGTACTTC | CASRHGGRGETQYF
TRBJ2-2 | . | . | TRBV2 | TGTGCCAGCAGTCTACAGGTCACCGGGGAGCTGTTTTTT | CASSLQVTGELFF
TRBJ1-1 | . | . | TRBV7-9 | TGTGCCAGCAGCTTAGGAAGTGTGAACACTGAAGCTTTCTTT | CASSLGSVNTEAFF
TRBJ1-4 | . | . | TRBV7-8 | TGTGCCAGCAGCTTAGAGGGCAGCTTGAATGAAAAACTGTTTTTT | CASSLEGSLNEKLFF
TRBJ1-6 | TRBD1 | . | TRBV7-2 | TGTGCCAGCAGCTCCGGGACAGGGGGCTTCGGAACCCTCCACTTT | CASSSGTGGFGTLHF
TRBJ2-1 | . | . | TRBV5-1 | TGCGCCAGCAGCTTTAACGAAGAGCTTAACAATGAGCAGTTCTTC | CASSFNEELNNEQFF
TRBJ1-2 | TRBD1 | . | TRBV5-1 | TGCGCCAGCAGCTTGGATCCAGGGGGCTATGGCTACACCTTC | CASSLDPGGYGYTF
TRBJ2-1 | TRBD1 | . | TRBV4-2 | TGTGCCAGCAGCCAGGCCGGGACAGGGGTACATGAGCAGTTCTTC | CASSQAGTGVHEQFF
TRBJ1-2 | . | . | TRBV29-1 | TGCAGCGTTGAATCCGTTTATGGCTACACCTTC | CSVESVYGYTF
TRBJ2-7 | . | . | TRBV10-3 | TGTGCCAATTCAGGGCAGGACAGCAGTAGTTACGAGCAGTACTTC | CANSGQDSSSYEQYF
TRBJ1-6 | . | . | TRBV9 | TGTGCCAGCAGCGTAGCGGACAATACGGGGCCCCTCCACTTT | CASSVADNTGPLHF
TRBJ2-3 | . | . | TRBV7-6 | TGTGCCAGCAGCTTAGATATCAGCACAGATACGCAGTATTTT | CASSLDISTDTQYF
TRBJ2-7 | . | . | TRBV28 | TGTGCCAGCAGCCGGACCGTGAGTGGGGAGCAGTACTTC | CASSRTVSGEQYF
TRBJ2-2 | . | . | TRBV20-1 | TGCAGTGCTCTTTCCGGGGAGCTGTTTTTT | CSALSGELFF
TRBJ2-2 | . | . | TRBV6-1 | TGTGCCAGCAGTGAGGGAAACACCGGGGAGCTGTTTTTT | CASSEGNTGELFF
TRBJ1-1 | . | . | TRBV13 | TGTGCCAGCAGCTTAGTGAGACAGGAGAACACTGAAGCTTTCTTT | CASSLVRQENTEAFF
TRBJ1-4 | . | once | TRBV2 | TGTGCCAGCAGTGAAGACAGACAAGGACTGTTTTTT | CASSEDRQGLFF
TRBJ1-2 | . | . | TRBV28 | TGTGCCAGCAGTGCAGGGATGTATGGCTACACCTTC | CASSAGMYGYTF
TRBJ1-1 | . | few | TRBV6-6 | TGTGCCAGCAGTTACGCCGTGAACACTGAAGCTTTCTTT | CASSYAVNTEAFF
TRBJ2-1 | . | . | TRBV7-9 | TGTGCCAGCAGCTTCACGTCCCGATCTGGGGATGAGCAGTTCTTC | CASSFTSRSGDEQFF
TRBJ1-2 | TRBD1 | once | TRBV7-2 | TGTGCCAGCAGCTTCGGGACAGGGTCCTATGGCTACACCTTC | CASSFGTGSYGYTF